The 15 T cell receptor beta chains listed next were all sequenced from one sample in a study of T cells after yellow fever vaccination. Each CDR3 protein is one row after TCRdb ran MiXCR on the 5' RACE reads. The profile shows 300,000 to 450,000 distinct CDR3 sequences, roughly 8% of them singletons. Sequencing used PBMCs, obtained around 45 days after the first yellow fever vaccination. The receptor set was obtained from a man aged 18 to 29 who received the YFV17D yellow fever vaccine.

The gene calls are TRBV20-1 and TRBJ1-6; D is uncertain. The CDR3 contains 14 residues. V lost 3 bases to trimming and J lost 7 bases, with 13 bases between them. CDR1 and CDR2 (germline): DFQATT, SNEGSKA (reference sequence). Here the CDR3 DNA reads TGCAGTGCTAGCAGAGAGGTTGAAAATTCACCCCTCCACTTT. Translation gives CSASREVENSPLHF.

The chain links TRBV4-2 to TRBJ1-6; D gene unclear. Germline V gene lookup returns CDR1 LGHNA and CDR2 YNFKEQ. The length of the CDR3 is 15 residues. V lost 2 bases to trimming and J lost 7 bases, with 12 bases between them. The chain's CDR3 is CASSQPRAANSPLHF. The CDR3 nucleotides are TGTGCCAGCAGCCAACCCCGGGCGGCAAATTCACCCCTCCACTTT.

This clonotype was recorded at least ten times. The chain is built from TRBV7-9 and TRBJ2-5; D is ambiguous. Germline CDR1 and CDR2: SEHNR and FQNEAQ (reference sequence). There are 12 residues in the CDR3. Trimming took off 5 bases at V and 0 bases at J, with 4 bases between the two ends. For the CDR3, the DNA is TGTGCCAGCAGCACGTACCAAGAGACCCAGTACTTC. Its translation is CASSTYQETQYF.

This clonotype has ten or more counts. The CDR3 protein is CASSLGQGPSYEQYV. The CDR3 region has the DNA TGCGCCAGCAGCCTGGGACAGGGCCCTTCCTACGAGCAGTACGTC. The chain joins TRBV5-1 to TRBJ2-7, with TRBD1 identical over 9 bases. This CDR3 has 15 residues. V shed 4 bases and J 1 base; nucleotides not matched to a gene: 6. Germline CDR1 is SGHRS and CDR2 is YFSETQ.

The rearrangement uses TRBV6-1 and TRBJ2-5; TRBD2 matches at 11 bases. With 5 bases clipped from V and 5 bases from J, the junction kept 7 bases outside the gene matches. Germline V lookup: CDR1 MNHNS, CDR2 SASEGT. This CDR3 comprises 15 residues. Here the CDR3 DNA reads TGTGCCAGCAGTATTAGCGGGGGGGCCCGCGAGACCCAGTACTTC. Its translation: CASSISGGARETQYF.

V is TRBV20-1 and J is TRBJ2-2, with TRBD1 matching over 8 bases. The CDR3 loop spans 13 amino acids. Germline V lookup: CDR1 DFQATT, CDR2 SNEGSKA (reference sequence). This CDR3 reads CGGQESNTGELFF. As DNA, the CDR3 is TGCGGGGGACAGGAGAGCAACACCGGGGAGCTGTTTTTT.

The rearrangement uses TRBV5-6 and TRBJ2-1; D is unclear. The germline V gene has CDR1 SGHDT and CDR2 YYEEEE. The CDR3 is made up of 14 amino acids. Trimming cost V 0 bases and J 4 bases, with 8 bases left between them. CDR3 residues: CASSLDRYYNEQFF. The CDR3 DNA is TGTGCCAGCAGCTTGGATAGATATTACAATGAGCAGTTCTTC.

CDR3 residues: CASSFNGLGGETQYF. In DNA, the CDR3 is TGTGCCAGCAGCTTTAATGGACTGGGGGGAGAGACCCAGTACTTC. This chain joins TRBV7-2 and TRBJ2-5; D possibly corresponds to TRBD2 (6 bases). V lost 3 bases, J lost 4 bases, and 15 bases lay in between. This CDR3 has 15 amino acids. Germline V gene sequence: CDR1 SGHTA, CDR2 FQGNSA.

V is TRBV27 and J is TRBJ1-1; perhaps TRBD1 as D (6 bases). The CDR3 is 14 residues long. V gave up 6 bases and J gave up 3 bases, with 14 bases separating them. Per the germline V gene, CDR1 is MNHEY and CDR2 is SMNVEV (reference sequence). This chain's CDR3 is CASRSGAVYTEAFF. CDR3 coding DNA: TGTGCCAGCAGATCGGGGGCAGTGTACACTGAAGCTTTCTTT.

This clonotype has a count of ten or more. The V gene is TRBV7-2, the J gene TRBJ2-1, with 9 nucleotides matching TRBD2. The trim removed 11 bases at V and 8 bases at J, leaving 16 bases unmatched. Germline V gene sequence: CDR1 SGHTA, CDR2 FQGNSA. The CDR3 consists of 15 residues. The chain's CDR3 is CASKDLAGSSYEQFF. The CDR3 nucleotides read TGTGCCTCCAAGGATCTAGCGGGGAGCTCTTATGAGCAGTTCTTC.

The chain carries TRBV9 and TRBJ2-2; perhaps D is TRBD1 or TRBD2 (5 bases each). Germline-derived CDR1 and CDR2 are SGDLS and YYNGEE. The CDR3 extends over 14 amino acids. V was clipped by 4 bases and J by 6 bases, with 13 bases between them. The CDR3 spells CASSPEGRPGELFF. CDR3 in DNA: TGTGCCAGCAGCCCCGAGGGGCGGCCCGGGGAGCTGTTTTTT.

This clonotype was observed a few times. The chain is built from TRBV7-9 and TRBJ1-5; possibly TRBD1 for D (6 bases). The germline CDR1 and CDR2 sequences are SEHNR and FQNEAQ (reference sequence). V lost 8 bases and J 0 bases, leaving 11 bases between the germline ends. The CDR3 is 14 residues long. CDR3 nucleotides: TGTGCCAGCGCCCGACAGGATAGCAATCAGCCCCAGCATTTT. This gives the protein CASARQDSNQPQHF.

This chain uses TRBV10-3 with TRBJ2-2; no definite D call. Between the trimmed V and J ends, which lost 6 bases and 3 bases, there was a span of 11 bases. CDR3 length: 14 residues. Germline V CDR1 and CDR2: ENHRY, SYGVKD. The chain's CDR3 is CAIRPPRDTGELFF. The CDR3 bases are TGTGCCATCAGACCCCCTCGAGACACCGGGGAGCTGTTTTTT.

This clonotype appeared many times. The CDR3: CASSQDQNMNTEAFF. CDR3 nucleotides: TGCGCCAGCAGCCAAGATCAGAACATGAACACTGAAGCTTTCTTT. The chain joins TRBV4-3 to TRBJ1-1; no clear D. There are 15 residues in the CDR3. CDR1 is LGHNA, CDR2 YSLEER, per germline. Trimming shortened V by 0 bases and J by 0 bases, and 8 bases separated the two germline ends.

The table lists this clonotype with a few counts. The junction and the germline gene differ at one end; a read error may be behind it. The chain has TRBV7-9 and TRBJ1-2; 8 bases line up with TRBD1. Germline V gene sequence: CDR1 SEHNR, CDR2 FQNEAQ (reference sequence). The CDR3 loop spans 14 amino acids. The CDR3 nucleotides read TGTGCCAGCCGCTTAGACAGGGGACACTATGGCTACACCTTC. This translates into CASRLDRGHYGYTF.